The 12 T cell receptor beta chains given below trace back to one sample, sequenced in a study of tumor and adjacent non-tumor tissue in lung cancer. Three rounds of nested PCR, following a modified ARM-PCR protocol, produced the TCRbeta library. TCRdb itself ran the multiplex PCR reads through MiXCR, one entry per CDR3 protein. The sample contains roughly 150,000 distinct CDR3 sequences, around 65% of which appear only once. No cell sorting was done before RNA was extracted from the tissue. The source material was lung tumor tissue. The receptor set was obtained from a man aged 60 to 75 with small cell lung cancer.

The chain uses TRBV12-3 or TRBV12-4 and TRBJ2-3, with 12 bases matching TRBD2. With V trimmed by 3 bases and J by 6 bases, 4 bases remained unmatched. CDR3 length: 15 amino acids. CDR3 sequence: CASSLGLAGGDTQYF. Written as DNA, the CDR3 is TGTGCCAGCAGTTTGGGGCTAGCGGGGGGGGATACGCAGTATTTT.

A remark on this clonotype: A much larger clone lies a single base off, so this may be a read error. The CDR3 end shows no conserved phenylalanine or tryptophan, and so a read error is likely. The chain employs TRBV12-3 or TRBV12-4 and TRBJ2-3; 8 bases are shared with TRBD2. The V gene end was trimmed by 2 bases and the J gene end by 4 bases; junction bases not matched to a gene: 5. This CDR3 is built from 15 residues. The CDR3 region has the DNA TGTGCCAGCAGTTTAAACCCGGGACTAGCAGATACGCAGTATATT. Translated: CASSLNPGLADTQYI.

With regard to this clonotype: One base away lies a much larger clone, so this may be a sequencing read error. The chain has TRBV11-2 and TRBJ2-1, with 13 nucleotides matching TRBD2. The CDR3 consists of 19 residues. Germline V gene data show CDR1 as SGHAT and CDR2 as FQNNGV. The V gene end was trimmed by 0 bases and the J gene end by 9 bases; junction bases not matched to a gene: 14. The chain's CDR3 is CASSLDRLAGGSQVTEQFF. In nucleotides, the CDR3 is TGTGCCAGCAGCTTAGATCGACTAGCGGGAGGTTCTCAGGTGACTGAGCAGTTCTTC.

The chain joins TRBV5-4 to TRBJ2-6; D possibly corresponds to TRBD1 (5 bases). Trimming took 4 bases from V and 3 from J, leaving 14 bases between them. The CDR3 is 16 amino acids. From germline, CDR1 is SGHNT and CDR2 YYREEE (reference sequence). In DNA form, the CDR3 reads TGTGCCAGCAGCCGCCCCGACAGAGATGGGGCCAACGTCCTGACTTTC. The encoded protein is CASSRPDRDGANVLTF.

Notes on this clonotype: The junction and the germline gene differ at one end; a read error may be behind it. CDR3: CASSTQAGEQCF. CDR3 sequence (DNA): TGTGCCAGCAGCACCCAAGCTGGCGAGCAGTGCTTC. The rearrangement links TRBV7-9 to TRBJ2-7; D remains unclear. The CDR3 covers 12 residues. Germline CDR1 is SEHNR and CDR2 is FQNEAQ (reference sequence). Complete variable domain (other parts from reference TRBV7-9 and TRBJ2-7): DTGVSQNPRHKITKRGQNVTFRCDPISEHNRLYWYRQTLGQGPEFLTYFQNEAQLEKSRLLSDRFSAERPKGSFSTLEIQRTEQGDSAMYLCASSTQAGEQCFGPGTRLTVT.

As concerns this clonotype: Just one base apart from a much larger clone, this may be a read error. The J gene is TRBJ2-4, the V gene TRBV6-1, with TRBD2 matching over 7 bases. Germline V gene data show CDR1 as MNHNS and CDR2 as SASEGT. The CDR3 is 14 residues long. CDR3 sequence reads: CTSSEAWEGHIQYF. CDR3 nucleotides: TGTACCAGCAGTGAAGCGTGGGAGGGGCACATTCAGTACTTC.

This chain connects TRBV12-3 or TRBV12-4 to TRBJ2-1, with TRBD2 matching 7 bases. The CDR3 sequence is 13 residues long. The ends lost 3 bases at V and 14 bases at J; junction bases unmatched: 10. The CDR3 sequence is CASSFQREASEFF. DNA for the CDR3: TGTGCCAGCAGTTTTCAGCGGGAAGCATCGGAGTTCTTC.

A few counts support this clonotype. This chain joins TRBV7-8 and TRBJ1-1; no definite D call. The germline V gene has CDR1 SGHVS and CDR2 FQNEAQ. The V and J ends lost 3 bases and 5 bases respectively, with 10 bases between them. This CDR3 comprises 13 residues. The CDR3 nucleotides read TGTGCCAGCAGCTTCGGGCGATCGACTGAAGCTTTCTTT. Encoded protein: CASSFGRSTEAFF.

Notes on this clonotype: A read error is likely, as this CDR3 ends without the conserved phenylalanine or tryptophan. The chain has TRBV11-2 and TRBJ2-1; D gene ambiguous. V was cut by 4 bases and J by 5 bases, with 15 bases left in between. The CDR3 runs 15 residues. Germline V gene data show CDR1 as SGHAT and CDR2 as FQNNGV. CDR3 sequence: CASSSVSPPHNEQFS. The CDR3 nucleotides are TGTGCCAGCAGCTCCGTTTCTCCCCCCCACAATGAGCAGTTCTCC.

The V gene is TRBV6-1, the J gene TRBJ2-7; D unresolved. Germline V gene lookup returns CDR1 MNHNS and CDR2 SASEGT. Trimming took 6 bases from V and 0 from J, leaving 9 bases between them. CDR3 length equals 13 residues. The CDR3 region is CASRVVGSYEQYV. The CDR3 region has the DNA TGTGCCAGCAGGGTTGTAGGCTCCTACGAGCAGTACGTC.

This clonotype occurred once. The junction differs from germline at one of its ends, possibly a read error. This chain links TRBV11-2 with TRBJ2-5, with 7 bases aligning to TRBD1. The CDR3 totals 15 residues. The germline CDR1 and CDR2 sequences are SGHAT and FQNNGV. The DNA of the CDR3 is TGTGCCAGCAGCTTTACGACAGGGACAAAGATGACCCGGTACTTC. The encoded protein is CASSFTTGTKMTRYF.

In the case of this clonotype: The final CDR3 position lacks the conserved phenylalanine or tryptophan, pointing to a likely read error. V is TRBV5-1 and J is TRBJ2-1; the match to TRBD1 covers 9 bases. Germline V CDR1 and CDR2: SGHRS, YFSETQ. CDR3 length: 14 amino acids. V shed 2 bases and J 9 bases; nucleotides not matched to a gene: 6. The CDR3 nucleotides read TGCGCCAGCAGCTTAGGGACAGGGCGTAGTGAGCAGTTCCTC. Protein product: CASSLGTGRSEQFL.